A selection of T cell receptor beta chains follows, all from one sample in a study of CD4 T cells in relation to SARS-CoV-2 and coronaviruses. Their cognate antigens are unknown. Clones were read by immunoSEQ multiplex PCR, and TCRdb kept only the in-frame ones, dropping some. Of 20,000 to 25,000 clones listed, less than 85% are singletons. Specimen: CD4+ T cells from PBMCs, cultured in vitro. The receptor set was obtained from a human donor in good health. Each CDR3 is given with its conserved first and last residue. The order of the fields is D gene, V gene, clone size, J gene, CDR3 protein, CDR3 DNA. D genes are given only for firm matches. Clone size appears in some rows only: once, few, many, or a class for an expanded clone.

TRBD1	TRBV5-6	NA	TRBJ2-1	CATGTGAYNEQFF	TGTGCCACCGGGACAGGGGCCTACAATGAGCAGTTCTTC
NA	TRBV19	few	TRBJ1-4	CASSINRAEKLFF	TGTGCCAGTAGTATAAATCGGGCTGAAAAACTGTTTTTT
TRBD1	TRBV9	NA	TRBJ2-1	CASSKTDRANEQFF	TGTGCCAGCAGCAAGACGGACAGGGCCAATGAGCAGTTCTTC
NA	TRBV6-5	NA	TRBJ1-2	CASSTGTMELYGYTF	TGTGCCAGCAGTACCGGGACAATGGAGCTCTATGGCTACACCTTC
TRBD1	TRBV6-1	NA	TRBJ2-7	CASSDGGTGSYEQYF	TGTGCCAGCAGTGACGGCGGGACAGGGTCTTACGAGCAGTACTTC
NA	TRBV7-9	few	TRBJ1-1	CASSLERGWVNTEAFF	TGTGCCAGCAGCTTAGAGAGGGGTTGGGTGAACACTGAAGCTTTCTTT
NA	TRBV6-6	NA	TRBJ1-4	CASSYQGANEKLFF	TGTGCCAGCAGTTATCAGGGTGCTAATGAAAAACTGTTTTTT
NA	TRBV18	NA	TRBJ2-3	CASSPPMGGGTDTQYF	TGTGCCAGCTCACCACCTATGGGGGGAGGCACAGATACGCAGTATTTT
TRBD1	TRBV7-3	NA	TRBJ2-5	CASSPNPGQGQETQYF	TGTGCCAGCAGCCCAAACCCGGGACAGGGCCAAGAGACCCAGTACTTC
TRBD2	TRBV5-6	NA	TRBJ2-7	CASSLRFGGGYEQYF	TGTGCCAGCAGCTTGAGATTTGGCGGGGGCTACGAGCAGTACTTC
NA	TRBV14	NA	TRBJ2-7	CASSRNSYEQYF	TGTGCCAGCAGCCGGAACTCCTACGAGCAGTACTTC
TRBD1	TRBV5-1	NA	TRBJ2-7	CASSRSLTGGEQYF	TGCGCCAGCAGCCGATCCTTGACAGGGGGCGAGCAGTACTTC
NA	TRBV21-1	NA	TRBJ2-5	CASSERLAGDQETQYF	TGTGCCAGCAGCGAGAGACTAGCGGGAGACCAAGAGACCCAGTACTTC
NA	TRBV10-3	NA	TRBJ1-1	CAISESRGNTEAFF	TGTGCCATCAGTGAGTCGAGGGGCAACACTGAAGCTTTCTTT
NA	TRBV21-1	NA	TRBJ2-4	CASTGWAAKNIQYF	TGTGCCAGCACCGGGTGGGCAGCCAAAAACATTCAGTACTTC
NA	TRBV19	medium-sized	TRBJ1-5	CASSPDGSKYSNQPQHF	TGTGCCAGCAGTCCTGATGGCAGCAAATATAGCAATCAGCCCCAGCATTTT
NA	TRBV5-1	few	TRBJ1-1	CASSLDLVGQTEAFF	TGCGCCAGCAGCTTGGACCTGGTGGGTCAAACTGAAGCTTTCTTT
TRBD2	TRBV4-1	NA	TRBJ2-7	CASSQDASGSSYEQYF	TGCGCCAGCAGCCAAGACGCTAGCGGGAGCTCCTACGAGCAGTACTTC